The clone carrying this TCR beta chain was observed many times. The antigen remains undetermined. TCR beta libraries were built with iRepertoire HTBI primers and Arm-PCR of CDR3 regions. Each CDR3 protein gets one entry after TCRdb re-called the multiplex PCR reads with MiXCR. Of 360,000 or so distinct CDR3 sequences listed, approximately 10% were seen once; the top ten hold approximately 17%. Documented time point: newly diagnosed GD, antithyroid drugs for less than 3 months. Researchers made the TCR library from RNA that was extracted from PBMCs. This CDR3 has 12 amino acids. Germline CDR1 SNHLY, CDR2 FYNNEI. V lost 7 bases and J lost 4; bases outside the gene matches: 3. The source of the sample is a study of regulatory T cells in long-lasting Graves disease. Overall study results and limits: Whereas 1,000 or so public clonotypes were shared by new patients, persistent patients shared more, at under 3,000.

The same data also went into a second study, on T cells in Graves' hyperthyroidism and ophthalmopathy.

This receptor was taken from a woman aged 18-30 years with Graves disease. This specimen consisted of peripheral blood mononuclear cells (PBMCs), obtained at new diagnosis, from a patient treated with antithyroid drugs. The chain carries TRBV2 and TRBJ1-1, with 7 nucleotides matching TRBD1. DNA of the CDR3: TGTGCCAGCACAACAGGGGCCACTGAAGCTTTCTTT. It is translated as CASTTGATEAFF.